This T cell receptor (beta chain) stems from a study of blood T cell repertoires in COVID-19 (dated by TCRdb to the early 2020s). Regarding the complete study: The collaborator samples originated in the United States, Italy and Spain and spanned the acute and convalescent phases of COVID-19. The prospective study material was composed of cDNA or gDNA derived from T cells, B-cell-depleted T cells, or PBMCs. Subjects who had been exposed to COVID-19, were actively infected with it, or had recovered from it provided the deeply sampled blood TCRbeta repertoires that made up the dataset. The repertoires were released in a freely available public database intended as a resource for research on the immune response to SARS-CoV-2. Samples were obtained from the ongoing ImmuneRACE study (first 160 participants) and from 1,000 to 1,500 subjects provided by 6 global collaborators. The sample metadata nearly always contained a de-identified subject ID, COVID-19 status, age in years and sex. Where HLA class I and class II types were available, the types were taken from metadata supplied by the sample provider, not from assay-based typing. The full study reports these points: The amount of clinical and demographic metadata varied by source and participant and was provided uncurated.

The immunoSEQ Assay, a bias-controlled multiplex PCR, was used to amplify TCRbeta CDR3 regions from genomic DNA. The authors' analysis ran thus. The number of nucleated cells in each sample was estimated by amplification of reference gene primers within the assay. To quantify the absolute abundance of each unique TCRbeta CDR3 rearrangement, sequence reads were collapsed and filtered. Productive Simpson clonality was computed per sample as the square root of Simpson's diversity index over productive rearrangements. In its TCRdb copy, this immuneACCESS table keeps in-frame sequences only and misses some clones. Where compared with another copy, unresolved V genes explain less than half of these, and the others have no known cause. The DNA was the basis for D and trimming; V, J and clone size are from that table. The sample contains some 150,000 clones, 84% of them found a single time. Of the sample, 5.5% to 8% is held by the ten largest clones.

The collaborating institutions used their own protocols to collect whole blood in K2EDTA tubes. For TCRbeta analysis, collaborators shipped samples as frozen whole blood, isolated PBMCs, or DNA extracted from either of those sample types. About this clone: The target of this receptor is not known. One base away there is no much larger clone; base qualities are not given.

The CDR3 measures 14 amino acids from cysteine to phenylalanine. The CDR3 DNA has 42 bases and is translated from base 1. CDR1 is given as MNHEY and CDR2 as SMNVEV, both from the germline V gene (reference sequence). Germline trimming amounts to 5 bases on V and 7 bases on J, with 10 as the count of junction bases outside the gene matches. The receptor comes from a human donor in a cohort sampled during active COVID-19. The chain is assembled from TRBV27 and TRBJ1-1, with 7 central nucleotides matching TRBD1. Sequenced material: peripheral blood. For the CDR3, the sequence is CASSARGFSGEAFF. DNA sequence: TGTGCCAGCAGTGCCAGGGGGTTTAGCGGTGAAGCTTTCTTT.